The 16 T cell receptor beta chains below come from one sample, sequenced in a study of blood T cells in healthy people across ages. The authors ran a second PCR of 7 to 11 cycles using a sample-barcoded 5' primer and a J-beta primer mix. TCRdb called the 5' RACE reads again in MiXCR, with one record for every CDR3 protein. The sample shows under 2,000,000 distinct CDR3 sequences, 40% to 55% of them seen only once. The material sequenced was blood. The receptors were gathered from a woman between 35 and 50 years old in good health.

This clonotype was counted only a few times. The chain uses TRBV21-1 and TRBJ2-5; the table's TRBD1 call for D was not verified on the DNA. The end of the DNA is better explained by TRBJ2-7, so the J call may be wrong. TRBV21-1 is reported as a pseudogene. The CDR3 has 14 amino acids. CDR3 nucleotide sequence: TGTGCCAGCAGCCAACCGGGACAGAATTACGAGCAGTACTTC. As protein: CASSQPGQNYEQYF.

This clonotype turned up a few times. This chain uses TRBV2 with TRBJ1-6; unclear D gene. The germline V gene has CDR1 SNHLY and CDR2 FYNNEI. CDR3 size: 12 residues. V dropped 2 bases and J dropped 9 bases, with 5 bases sitting between them. The CDR3 protein is CASSELGSPLHF. The CDR3 DNA follows: TGTGCCAGCAGTGAATTAGGTTCACCCCTCCACTTT.

V is TRBV6-5 and J is TRBJ2-7, with a tentative D call TRBD2 (7 bases). The CDR3 spans 15 residues. Germline V CDR1 and CDR2: MNHEY, SVGAGI. V was pared by 5 bases and J by 5 bases, with 19 bases between. The CDR3 nucleotides read TGTGCCAGCAGTCCACCAGGGGAGGGGGTCCACGAGCAGTACTTC. Its protein product is CASSPPGEGVHEQYF.

The chain employs TRBV15 and TRBJ2-5, with a weak D call TRBD1 (6 bases). V lost 3 bases, J lost 10 bases, and 12 bases lay in between. The V gene's germline CDR1 is LNHNV and CDR2 YYDKDF (reference sequence). This CDR3 is built from 12 residues. The CDR3, as DNA: TGTGCCACCAGCAGGGGGGCCTCGGACCAGTACTTC. Its protein product is CATSRGASDQYF.

The rearrangement links TRBV12-3 or TRBV12-4 to TRBJ2-1, with D possibly matching TRBD2 (8 bases). The V gene lost 4 bases and the J gene lost 9 bases, with 19 bases spanning the gap. The CDR3 spans 15 residues. CDR3 amino acids: CASSSRGAAGGEQFF. CDR3 DNA sequence: TGTGCCAGCAGTTCGCGGGGGGCGGCAGGGGGTGAGCAGTTCTTC.

This chain joins TRBV7-2 and TRBJ2-7, with D possibly being TRBD1 (6 bases). Trimming shortened V by 1 base and J by 6 bases, and 13 bases separated the two germline ends. CDR1 and CDR2 from the germline V gene are SGHTA and FQGNSA. The CDR3 extends over 14 amino acids. As DNA, the CDR3 is TGTGCCAGCAGCTTAGATTGGACAGCCTTCGAGCAGTACTTC. This encodes CASSLDWTAFEQYF.

Here the CDR3 DNA reads TGTGCCAGCAGCCCCCGGTTTAGGTTTCCACTCGAGCAGTACTTC. Translated, it gives CASSPRFRFPLEQYF. The rearrangement links TRBV21-1 to TRBJ2-4; the DNA was not compared with TRBD1, the D call given in the table. The DNA matches TRBJ2-7 better at its end, which makes the J call doubtful. TRBV21-1 is termed a pseudogene. The length of the CDR3 is 15 residues.

This chain connects TRBV3-1 to TRBJ2-3, with a tentative D call TRBD2 (6 bases). This CDR3 comprises 17 residues. V was shortened by 4 bases and J by 3 bases, with 20 bases between the two germline ends. Germline values: CDR1 LGHDT, CDR2 YNNKEL (reference sequence). The CDR3 sequence is CASSRGTSVARTDTQYF. CDR3 DNA sequence: TGTGCCAGCAGCCGAGGGACTTCTGTCGCTCGGACAGATACGCAGTATTTT.

The rearrangement uses TRBV4-1 and TRBJ2-2; a weak D match, TRBD2 (6 bases). Between the trimmed V and J ends, which lost 0 bases and 5 bases, there was a span of 16 bases. CDR1 is MGHRA and CDR2 is YSYEKL in the germline V gene. The CDR3 runs 17 residues. In DNA, the CDR3 is TGCGCCAGCAGCCAAGAAGTTTGGGACTCTTTTACCGGGGAGCTGTTTTTT. Its translation is CASSQEVWDSFTGELFF.

This clonotype was seen a handful of times. The rearrangement links TRBV7-2 to TRBJ2-7, with D unresolved. This CDR3 contains 13 residues. Trimming took off 8 bases at V and 3 bases at J, with 14 bases between the two ends. Germline V lookup: CDR1 SGHTA, CDR2 FQGNSA. CDR3 protein: CASGVGFVYEQYF. The DNA for the CDR3 is TGTGCCAGCGGGGTAGGTTTTGTCTACGAGCAGTACTTC. Using reference TRBV7-2 and TRBJ2-7 for the parts outside the CDR3, the full variable domain is GAGVSQSPSNKVTEKGKDVELRCDPISGHTALYWYRQSLGQGLEFLIYFQGNSAPDKSGLPSDRFSAERTGGSVSTLTIQRTQQEDSAVYLCASGVGFVYEQYFGPGTRLTVT.

The J gene is TRBJ2-7, the V gene TRBV5-1, with D uncertain. Trimming removed 4 bases from V and 6 bases from J, with 17 bases in between. CDR1 is SGHRS and CDR2 is YFSETQ in the germline V gene. CDR3 length: 14 amino acids. The DNA for the CDR3 is TGCGCCAGCAGCCCCCAATTGGACGGACGCGAGCAGTACTTC. It is translated as CASSPQLDGREQYF. Full variable domain (remainder filled in from reference TRBV5-1 and TRBJ2-7): KAGVTQTPRYLIKTRGQQVTLSCSPISGHRSVSWYQQTPGQGLQFLFEYFSETQRNKGNFPGRFSGRQFSNSRSEMNVSTLELGDSALYLCASSPQLDGREQYFGPGTRLTVT.

About this clonotype itself: Relative to the germline gene, one junction end is altered; a read error may explain this. This chain connects TRBV6-5 to TRBJ2-1; 8 nucleotides align to TRBD1. Germline V gene data show CDR1 as MNHEY and CDR2 as SVGAGI. This CDR3 is built from 15 residues. DNA of the CDR3: TGTGCCAGCAGTTACGGGACAGGCCGAAACAAGGAGCAGTTCTTC. Its protein product is CASSYGTGRNKEQFF.

Here the CDR3 reads CASTLGVGGLDTQYF. In DNA, the CDR3 is TGTGCCAGCACCTTAGGGGTCGGGGGTTTGGATACGCAGTATTTT. The V and J genes are TRBV5-8 and TRBJ2-3, with a tentative D call TRBD2 (6 bases). The CDR3 loop spans 15 amino acids. The germline V gene encodes CDR1 SGHTS and CDR2 YDEGEE. V dropped 6 bases and J dropped 6 bases, with 20 bases sitting between them. The full variable domain, its missing parts supplied by reference TRBV5-8 and TRBJ2-3, is EAGVTQSPTHLIKTRGQQATLRCSPISGHTSVYWYQQALGLGLQFLLWYDEGEERNRGNFPPRFSGRQFPNYSSELNVNALELEDSALYLCASTLGVGGLDTQYFGPGTRLTVL.

The J gene is TRBJ2-7, the V gene TRBV6-6; tentatively, D is TRBD1 (7 bases). Germline assignment: CDR1 MNHNY and CDR2 SVGAGI (reference sequence). Trimming left V 5 bases short and J 2 bases short, with 16 bases between. CDR3 length equals 15 residues. The CDR3 here is CASSAGQLFPYEQYF. CDR3 coding DNA: TGTGCCAGCAGTGCGGGACAGCTTTTCCCCTACGAGCAGTACTTC.

This clonotype came up a few times. V is TRBV6-2 or TRBV6-3 and J is TRBJ2-4, with TRBD2 identical over 8 bases. V lost 6 bases and J lost 5; bases outside the gene matches: 15. This CDR3 is 17 amino acids long. Germline V gives CDR1 MNHEY, CDR2 SVGEGT. CDR3 nucleotides: TGTGCCAGCAGGCGTTTTGGCGGGGGGTTCACGGAAAACATTCAGTACTTC. Encoded protein: CASRRFGGGFTENIQYF.

The chain joins TRBV10-3 to TRBJ1-4; no clear D gene. CDR1 ENHRY and CDR2 SYGVKD come from the germline V gene. This CDR3 is built from 14 residues. V shed 3 bases and J shed 8 bases, with 13 bases lying between them. The CDR3 loop reads CAISETGSREKLFF. In nucleotides, the CDR3 is TGTGCCATCAGTGAAACGGGATCACGCGAAAAACTGTTTTTT.